A selection of T cell receptor beta chains follows, all from one sample in a study of T cells after yellow fever vaccination. Using its own MiXCR run on the 5' RACE reads, TCRdb lists one record per CDR3 protein. The sample yields approximately 330,000 distinct CDR3 sequences, approximately 12% seen once. This sample comprised CD4+ T cells sorted from PBMCs, obtained 15 days after the yellow fever booster vaccination. Receptors were obtained from a man aged 18 to 29 who received the YFV17D yellow fever vaccine. Each CDR3 is given with its conserved first and last residue. The D gene is left open where the match is weak. Clone size is not always given. Where it is, it says once, few, many or a class for expanded clones.

V,J,D,size,DNA,CDR3
TRBV5-1,TRBJ2-5,TRBD2,many,TGCGCCAGCAGCTTGCAGGGGACTAGCGTCGAGACCCAGTACTTC,CASSLQGTSVETQYF
TRBV11-2,TRBJ2-5,.,few,TGTGCCAGCAGCAAGCAGGTTCAAGAGACCCAGTACTTC,CASSKQVQETQYF
TRBV5-1,TRBJ2-2,.,many,TGCGCCAGCCTTGTGGGTACGAACACCGGGGAGCTGTTTTTT,CASLVGTNTGELFF
TRBV18,TRBJ1-2,.,.,TGTGCCAGCTCCCCCACGGGAACACTCTATGGCTACACCTTC,CASSPTGTLYGYTF
TRBV7-9,TRBJ2-7,.,.,TGTGCCAGCAGCCGGACAGCGCCCTACGAGCAGTACTTC,CASSRTAPYEQYF
TRBV6-5,TRBJ2-1,TRBD1,many,TGTGCCAGCAGTCTTTTAACCGGGACAGGGGGGGCAGGGAATGAGCAGTTCTTC,CASSLLTGTGGAGNEQFF
TRBV24-1,TRBJ1-5,.,few,TGTGCCACCAGTGATTTGCCCAATCAGCCCCAGCATTTT,CATSDLPNQPQHF
TRBV28,TRBJ1-2,.,.,TGTGCCAGCACTCGCGAGTCTAACTATGGCTACACCTTC,CASTRESNYGYTF
TRBV5-1,TRBJ2-2,.,few,TGCGCCAGCAGCTTGGAGATGACGAGCACCGGGGAGCTGTTTTTT,CASSLEMTSTGELFF
TRBV12-5,TRBJ2-5,.,few,TGTGCTAGTGGCATCGACACGCAAGAGACCCAGTACTTC,CASGIDTQETQYF
TRBV20-1,TRBJ2-7,TRBD1,.,TGCAGTGCTAGATCCGACAGGGGCGACTACGAGCAGTACTTC,CSARSDRGDYEQYF
TRBV7-2,TRBJ2-5,.,many,TGTGCCAGCGCCCTCCCTCCGGAGACCCAGTACTTC,CASALPPETQYF
TRBV20-1,TRBJ2-7,.,.,TGCAGTGCTAGCCTCCCGGTAGCCGGTTGGCAGTACTTC,CSASLPVAGWQYF
TRBV28,TRBJ1-1,TRBD1,few,TGTGCCAGCAGTTCGGCCGGGACAGCGAACACTGAAGCTTTCTTT,CASSSAGTANTEAFF
TRBV7-9,TRBJ1-1,.,few,TGTGCCAGCACCCCCACGGACACTGAAGCTTTCTTT,CASTPTDTEAFF
TRBV7-2,TRBJ1-2,.,.,TGTGCCAGCAGCTTATATAGGGCCAGGGACGCTAACTATGGCTACACCTTC,CASSLYRARDANYGYTF
TRBV29-1,TRBJ1-3,.,few,TGCAGCGCCGGGGCCCCGACGGCAGGAAACACCATATATTTT,CSAGAPTAGNTIYF
TRBV27,TRBJ2-5,.,.,TGTGCCAGCAGTTCCTCCCTCCTGCGGGAGACCCAGTACTTC,CASSSSLLRETQYF
TRBV29-1,TRBJ2-1,TRBD1,.,TGCAGCGTACAGGGGGCAACCTACAATGAGCAGTTCTTC,CSVQGATYNEQFF
TRBV18,TRBJ2-2,.,few,TGTGCCAGCTCACCACCTAGCAGCACCGGGGAGCTGTTTTTT,CASSPPSSTGELFF
TRBV7-6,TRBJ1-1,.,.,TGTGCCAGCAGCAAAGGTCTTTACACTGAAGCTTTCTTT,CASSKGLYTEAFF
TRBV6-2/TRBV6-3,TRBJ2-2,.,many,TGTGCCAGCAGTCGGTCCATATCTCGAGGCCCCAACACCGGGGAGCTGTTTTTT,CASSRSISRGPNTGELFF
TRBV7-2,TRBJ2-7,TRBD2,.,TGTGCCAGCAGCTTAAGCGGGGGGACCTCCTACGAGCAGTACTTC,CASSLSGGTSYEQYF
TRBV7-9,TRBJ2-7,.,.,TGTGCCAGCAGCTTAGCGCTAACAGCCGGCGAGCAGTACTTC,CASSLALTAGEQYF